The rows below give T cell receptor beta chains drawn from one sample of a study of blood T cell repertoires in COVID-19. Sequencing was performed with immunoSEQ multiplex PCR; in TCRdb, only in-frame clones are kept and a portion is missing. The table has 180,000 or so clones, more than 70% seen once. Sequencing input: peripheral blood. The receptors originated from a man between 35 and 55 years old with active or convalescent COVID-19. Each CDR3 is given with its conserved first and last residue. D genes are given only for firm matches. Expanded clones get a size class; other rows say once, few or many, or leave the size out.

size,J,D,V,DNA,CDR3
.,TRBJ1-5,TRBD1,TRBV6-5,TGTGCCAGCAGAACCGGGACAGGGGAACAGCCCCAGCATTTT,CASRTGTGEQPQHF
.,TRBJ1-2,TRBD1,TRBV5-6,TGTGCCAGCAGCTTGGTAGGGTCAGGGGGCTATGGCTACACCTTC,CASSLVGSGGYGYTF
.,TRBJ1-2,.,TRBV7-8,TGTGCCAGCAGCCTCGCGACCCGATCGGGCTATGGCTACACCTTC,CASSLATRSGYGYTF
.,TRBJ2-2,.,TRBV4-3,TGCGCCAGCAGCCAAGGCGGAGGCACCGGGGAGCTGTTTTTT,CASSQGGGTGELFF
few,TRBJ2-1,.,TRBV9,TGTGCCAGCAGCGTAGTGGTGGGGGCCGAGCAGTTCTTC,CASSVVVGAEQFF
.,TRBJ1-2,.,TRBV6-6,TGTGCCGGCCTACGTTTCGGGGACTATGGCTACACCTTC,CAGLRFGDYGYTF
few,TRBJ1-4,.,TRBV27,TGTGCCAGCCGAACCCTGGGACACCCCAATGAAAAACTGTTTTTT,CASRTLGHPNEKLFF
.,TRBJ1-2,TRBD1,TRBV6-5,TGTGCCAGCAAAATGGGACAGGGGGCGAACTATGGCTACACCTTC,CASKMGQGANYGYTF
.,TRBJ1-1,TRBD1,TRBV5-8,TGTGCCAGCACGCACGCAGGGGACAGGGGTCTGGAGCTCACTGAAGCTTTCTTT,CASTHAGDRGLELTEAFF
once,TRBJ1-3,.,TRBV5-1,TGCGCCAGCAGCTTGGCATTCTCTGGAAACACCATATATTTT,CASSLAFSGNTIYF
.,TRBJ1-1,.,TRBV9,TGTGCCAGCAGCCCTCATAAAGCAGGGGTGGAAGCTTTCTTT,CASSPHKAGVEAFF
.,TRBJ2-3,TRBD2,TRBV7-3,TGTGCCAGCAGCCGACGGGGGGGAACAGATACGCAGTATTTT,CASSRRGGTDTQYF
.,TRBJ1-2,TRBD1,TRBV7-2,TGTGCCAGCAGCCGCGACAGGGTGGGTGGCTACACCTTC,CASSRDRVGGYTF